This TCR beta chain was identified in a study of T cell repertoires in cytomegalovirus infection. Study at large: It can be stated that public TCR beta signatures indicated CMV infection as well as a matching HLA type.

Study-level findings and limits: HLA-C-restricted TCR beta clonotypes specific for CMV led the ex vivo response. The cumulative frequency of public TCR beta families identified carriers of CMV plus the relevant HLA.

MiXCR, applied by TCRdb to the reads, yields one record per CDR3 protein. The sample carries about 400,000 distinct CDR3 sequences, 18% recorded once. CDR1 and CDR2 from the germline V gene are LNHDA and SQIVND (reference sequence). Trimming at V came to 3 bases and at J to 6 bases, leaving 6 bases not matched to a gene. The CDR3 has 15 amino acids. Regarding this clonotype: Antigen unknown.

V is TRBV19 and J is TRBJ1-5; 9 nucleotides agree with TRBD1. The sequencing sample was made of PBMCs. The clonotype comes from a human donor in good health (CMV status not recorded). Some clones in this sample may be carry-over from other donors' samples. This CDR3 is CASSILDRGGQPQHF. The CDR3 nucleotides are TGTGCCAGTAGTATCCTGGACAGGGGCGGTCAGCCCCAGCATTTT.